Below, 19 T cell receptor beta chains from the same sample are listed, as sequenced in a study of vaccination effects on CD4 cells after COVID-19. Only in-frame clones appear in the TCRdb table, and some are missing; sequencing was by immunoSEQ multiplex PCR. The sample records some 10,000 clones, around 76% being singletons. Which antigens these TCRs recognize remains unknown. CD4+ T cells were isolated after around ten days of culture. Everyone in the study got two shots of either the BNT162b2 or mRNA-1273 vaccine. The specimen comprised CD4+ T cells from PBMCs cultured without peptide, sampled after COVID-19 vaccination. The receptors stem from a human donor who received a COVID-19 vaccine.

The chain couples TRBV3-1 (or the pseudogene TRBV3-2) to TRBJ1-5; D call uncertain. From germline, CDR1 is LGHDT and CDR2 YNNKEL (reference sequence). The CDR3 length is 13 residues. The V gene lost 0 bases and the J gene lost 4 bases, with 4 bases spanning the gap. The CDR3 DNA is TGTGCCAGCAGCCAAGATCTGAATCAGCCCCAGCATTTT. Residues: CASSQDLNQPQHF.

The V gene is TRBV18, the J gene TRBJ2-7; 7 positions agree with TRBD1. Per the germline V gene, CDR1 is KGHSH and CDR2 is LQKENI. The CDR3 is 15 residues long. Germline trimming cut 5 bases from V and 3 bases from J; bases unmatched to any gene: 10. CDR3 region: CASSAETGSRYEQYF. The CDR3 bases are TGTGCCAGCTCAGCCGAGACAGGGAGTCGCTACGAGCAGTACTTC.

The chain carries TRBV18 and TRBJ1-1; D is perhaps TRBD1 (5 bases). The length of the CDR3 is 17 residues. V dropped 0 bases and J dropped 10 bases, with 24 bases sitting between them. Germline V gene data show CDR1 as KGHSH and CDR2 as LQKENI. CDR3 bases: TGTGCCAGCTCACCACCGAACAGGCAACGACTCCTAGGTCGAGCTTTCTTT. Amino acid sequence: CASSPPNRQRLLGRAFF. Full variable domain (remainder filled in from reference TRBV18 and TRBJ1-1): NAGVMQNPRHLVRRRGQEARLRCSPMKGHSHVYWYRQLPEEGLKFMVYLQKENIIDESGMPKERFSAEFPKEGPSILRIQQVVRGDSAAYFCASSPPNRQRLLGRAFFGQGTRLTVV.

In its sample, this clone was seen a few times. This rearrangement joins TRBV18 to TRBJ1-2, with 12 bases identical to TRBD1. CDR1 and CDR2 (germline): KGHSH, LQKENI. The V gene end was trimmed by 3 bases and the J gene end by 7 bases; junction bases not matched to a gene: 3. The CDR3 loop spans 14 amino acids. The CDR3 region is CASSPGQGAGGYTF. CDR3 nucleotides: TGTGCCAGCTCACCGGGACAGGGGGCAGGTGGCTACACCTTC.

The table lists this clone with a count of one. V is TRBV9 and J is TRBJ2-1; TRBD2 matches 9 bases. Germline loops: CDR1 SGDLS, CDR2 YYNGEE. The CDR3 has 17 amino acids. V gave up 0 bases and J gave up 0 bases; unmatched junction bases: 4. The CDR3 DNA follows: TGTGCCAGCAGCGTAGGTGGCGGGGGGGCCTCCTACAATGAGCAGTTCTTC. As protein: CASSVGGGGASYNEQFF.

The rearrangement uses TRBV4-1 and TRBJ1-1, with 8 bases identical to TRBD1. The CDR3 has 17 amino acids. CDR1 is MGHRA and CDR2 is YSYEKL in the germline V gene. J lost 6 bases, V lost 2 bases, and 14 bases had no gene match. The CDR3 DNA sequence: TGCGCCAGCAGCCAAAAAGGCAGGGGGCCTATCAGCGCTGAAGCTTTCTTT. Translation gives CASSQKGRGPISAEAFF.

The chain uses TRBV5-1 and TRBJ2-6; D uncertain. Trimming left V 4 bases short and J 0 bases short, with 11 bases between. This CDR3 has 16 amino acids. The germline V gene encodes CDR1 SGHRS and CDR2 YFSETQ. CDR3 in amino acids: CASSAQALSGANVLTF. The CDR3 nucleotides are TGCGCCAGCAGCGCTCAGGCCCTCTCTGGGGCCAACGTCCTGACTTTC.

The rearrangement links TRBV10-3 to TRBJ2-6; TRBD1 is a possible D gene (6 bases). Deletions cut 11 bases from V and 0 bases from J, with 14 bases between. This CDR3 contains 15 residues. CDR1 is ENHRY and CDR2 is SYGVKD in the germline V gene. In DNA form, the CDR3 reads TGTGCCTCAGGGGCAGGCCACTCTGGGGCCAACGTCCTGACTTTC. Translated: CASGAGHSGANVLTF.

This clone was found once. The chain couples TRBV2 to TRBJ1-2; D ambiguous. Trimming left V 3 bases short and J 2 bases short, with 7 bases between. CDR3 size: 13 residues. The V gene's germline CDR1 is SNHLY and CDR2 FYNNEI. Written as DNA, the CDR3 is TGTGCCAGCAGTGAGCGGCAGAACTATGGCTACACCTTC. This sequence encodes CASSERQNYGYTF.

The chain links TRBV11-2 to TRBJ2-7, with 7 bases matching TRBD1. The CDR3 length is 14 residues. The junction had 9 bases not matched to a gene; V was cut back by 4 bases and J by 6 bases. Per the germline V gene, CDR1 is SGHAT and CDR2 is FQNNGV. The CDR3: CASSSTDRLFEQYF. The CDR3 region has the DNA TGTGCCAGCAGCTCAACGGACAGGCTATTCGAGCAGTACTTC.

The V call is TRBV28, the J call TRBJ1-3, with D perhaps TRBD1 (5 bases). The CDR3 sequence is 15 residues long. Germline V gene sequence: CDR1 MDHEN, CDR2 SYDVKM. The ends were cut back, 5 bases at V and 3 bases at J, with 14 bases in the middle. CDR3 nucleotides: TGTGCCAGCAGTGGGGGGTGGGGGAGTGGAAACACCATATATTTT. It specifies CASSGGWGSGNTIYF.

The chain has TRBV18 and TRBJ2-7; no clear D gene. Per germline, CDR1 KGHSH and CDR2 LQKENI. This CDR3 contains 13 residues. V lost 6 bases and J lost 5, with 14 bases in between. CDR3 DNA sequence: TGTGCCAGCTCCCGCAATCCAAGAGACGAGCAGTACTTC. Its translation: CASSRNPRDEQYF. The full variable domain, in which reference TRBV18 and TRBJ2-7 provide the parts outside the CDR3, is NAGVMQNPRHLVRRRGQEARLRCSPMKGHSHVYWYRQLPEEGLKFMVYLQKENIIDESGMPKERFSAEFPKEGPSILRIQQVVRGDSAAYFCASSRNPRDEQYFGPGTRLTVT.

The chain employs TRBV7-3 and TRBJ1-1, with D possibly matching TRBD1 (5 bases). CDR3 length equals 13 residues. The ends were cut back, 4 bases at V and 11 bases at J, with 17 bases in the middle. Germline values: CDR1 SGHTA, CDR2 FQGTGA. Here the CDR3 DNA reads TGTGCCAGCAGCTCCCCCGGGGGGTCAGAGGCTTTCTTT. The encoded protein is CASSSPGGSEAFF.

The chain carries TRBV28 and TRBJ2-3, with 12 bases aligning to TRBD2. Germline CDR1 and CDR2: MDHEN and SYDVKM. The CDR3 is made up of 17 amino acids. The J segment lost 3 bases and the V segment lost 5 bases, leaving 9 bases of the junction unmatched. CDR3 nucleotide sequence: TGTGCCAGCAGTCCCGGGACTAGCGGGTTGCTAACAGATACGCAGTATTTT. Its translation: CASSPGTSGLLTDTQYF. The complete variable domain, with remaining parts taken from reference TRBV28 and TRBJ2-3, reads DVKVTQSSRYLVKRTGEKVFLECVQDMDHENMFWYRQDPGLGLRLIYFSYDVKMKEKGDIPEGYSVSREKKERFSLILESASTNQTSMYLCASSPGTSGLLTDTQYFGPGTRLTVL.

The chain joins TRBV4-2 to TRBJ2-3; maybe TRBD2 (5 bases). CDR3 length equals 19 residues. The germline V gene encodes CDR1 LGHNA and CDR2 YNFKEQ. V lost 1 base to trimming and J lost 0 bases, with 20 bases between them. The CDR3 reads CASSQVLAGPQTSTDTQYF. The DNA for the CDR3 is TGTGCCAGCAGCCAAGTGTTGGCGGGCCCCCAGACTAGCACAGATACGCAGTATTTT.

The J gene is TRBJ1-2, the V gene TRBV7-2, with TRBD1 as a possible D gene (5 bases). The germline V gene encodes CDR1 SGHTA and CDR2 FQGNSA. The CDR3 consists of 14 residues. Trimming stripped 5 bases from V and 0 bases from J, with 10 bases between. This CDR3 reads CASSPDSSNYGYTF. CDR3 nucleotides: TGTGCCAGCAGCCCAGACAGTTCTAACTATGGCTACACCTTC.

J is TRBJ1-2 and V is TRBV25-1, with D unclear. There are 12 residues in the CDR3. Germline V gene data show CDR1 as MGHDK and CDR2 as SYGVNS. V was shortened by 4 bases and J by 4 bases, with 7 bases between the two germline ends. CDR3 nucleotides: TGTGCCAGCAGTGGGGGTTTCTATGGCTACACCTTC. This encodes CASSGGFYGYTF.

This chain joins TRBV6-5 and TRBJ2-7; D tentatively reads TRBD1 or TRBD2 (5 bases each). Looked up from germline, CDR1 is MNHEY and CDR2 is SVGAGI. The CDR3 runs 13 residues. V lost 6 bases and J lost 0, with 9 bases in between. The CDR3 DNA is TGTGCCAGCAGGGGGACGGACTCCTACGAGCAGTACTTC. Amino acids: CASRGTDSYEQYF.

This sequence joins TRBV6-5 and TRBJ2-7; 9 nucleotides match TRBD2. The ends lost 0 bases at V and 0 bases at J; junction bases unmatched: 0. The CDR3 loop spans 15 amino acids. Germline loops: CDR1 MNHEY, CDR2 SVGAGI. CDR3 region: CASSYSTSGSYEQYF. Here the CDR3 DNA reads TGTGCCAGCAGTTACTCGACTAGCGGCTCCTACGAGCAGTACTTC.